One and the same sample provided the 8 T cell receptor beta chains below, sequenced in a study of high-grade serous ovarian cancer treatment subgroups. Generated by immunoSEQ multiplex PCR, the TCRdb table keeps only in-frame clones and is missing some. This table has around 16,000 clones, 73% appearing once. The tumor samples were collected prior to definitive surgery or chemotherapy. The sequencing sample was made of tumor tissue. The receptors derive from a human donor with high-grade serous ovarian cancer.

The chain combines TRBV7-6 with TRBJ2-2; 8 bases are shared with TRBD2. The germline V gene has CDR1 SGHVS and CDR2 FNYEAQ. This CDR3 has 16 residues. V gave up 8 bases and J gave up 4 bases; unmatched junction bases: 12. In DNA form, the CDR3 reads TGTGCCAGCGGCGGAACCGGGACTAGAGGCACCGGGGAGCTGTTTTTT. Translating gives CASGGTGTRGTGELFF.

The CDR3 protein is CASSPHVAGETQYF. The CDR3 DNA reads as TGTGCCAGCAGCCCCCATGTAGCAGGAGAGACCCAGTACTTC. V gene TRBV6-5 combines with J gene TRBJ2-5; D unresolved. Trimming took 6 bases from V and 4 from J, leaving 15 bases between them. Germline CDR1 MNHEY, CDR2 SVGAGI. CDR3 length: 14 residues.

This CDR3 is CASSWGQSEPQHF. The CDR3 DNA follows: TGTGCCAGCAGCTGGGGACAGAGTGAGCCCCAGCATTTT. The V call is TRBV5-5, the J call TRBJ1-5; the match to TRBD1 covers 7 bases. The CDR3 totals 13 residues. CDR1 and CDR2 (germline): SGHKS, YYEKEE (reference sequence). The ends lost 3 bases at V and 8 bases at J; junction bases unmatched: 5.

V is TRBV7-2 and J is TRBJ1-2; D is ambiguous. The CDR3 is made up of 14 amino acids. V lost 2 bases and J 4 bases, leaving 11 bases between the germline ends. Germline CDR1 SGHTA, CDR2 FQGNSA. The CDR3 sequence is CASSLSLGVYGYTF. For the CDR3, the DNA is TGTGCCAGCAGCTTATCATTAGGCGTCTATGGCTACACCTTC.

This chain links TRBV7-8 with TRBJ1-3, with D maybe TRBD1 (5 bases). The CDR3 length is 18 residues. Germline CDR1 SGHVS, CDR2 FQNEAQ. The V gene lost 5 bases and the J gene lost 0 bases, with 20 bases spanning the gap. The CDR3, as DNA: TGTGCCAGCAGCCTTGAATGGGGACGGACCTTCTCTGGAAACACCATATATTTT. It translates to CASSLEWGRTFSGNTIYF.

The rearrangement links TRBV19 to TRBJ2-2, with 8 bases aligning to TRBD2. V shed 3 bases, J shed 6 bases, and the junction held 6 bases outside the gene matches. There are 15 residues in the CDR3. Germline lookup yields CDR1 LNHDA and CDR2 SQIVND (reference sequence). The CDR3 sequence: CASSIPGTSPGELFF. CDR3 nucleotides: TGTGCCAGTAGTATCCCCGGGACTAGTCCCGGGGAGCTGTTTTTT.

The chain is built from TRBV7-2 and TRBJ1-4; unclear D gene. CDR3 length: 12 residues. V lost 4 bases to trimming and J lost 5 bases, with 5 bases between them. Per the germline V gene, CDR1 is SGHTA and CDR2 is FQGNSA. CDR3 in amino acids: CASSSLNEKLFF. The CDR3 DNA sequence: TGTGCCAGCAGCTCCCTGAATGAAAAACTGTTTTTT.

The chain uses TRBV29-1 and TRBJ1-2; tentative D call: TRBD1 (6 bases). Per germline, CDR1 SQVTM and CDR2 ANQGSEA. This CDR3 spans 14 amino acids. The V end lost 3 bases, the J end lost 7 bases, and 18 bases lay between the germline ends. CDR3 protein: CSVERGGVWSGYTF. The CDR3 nucleotides read TGCAGCGTTGAGAGGGGGGGGGTTTGGTCTGGCTACACCTTC.